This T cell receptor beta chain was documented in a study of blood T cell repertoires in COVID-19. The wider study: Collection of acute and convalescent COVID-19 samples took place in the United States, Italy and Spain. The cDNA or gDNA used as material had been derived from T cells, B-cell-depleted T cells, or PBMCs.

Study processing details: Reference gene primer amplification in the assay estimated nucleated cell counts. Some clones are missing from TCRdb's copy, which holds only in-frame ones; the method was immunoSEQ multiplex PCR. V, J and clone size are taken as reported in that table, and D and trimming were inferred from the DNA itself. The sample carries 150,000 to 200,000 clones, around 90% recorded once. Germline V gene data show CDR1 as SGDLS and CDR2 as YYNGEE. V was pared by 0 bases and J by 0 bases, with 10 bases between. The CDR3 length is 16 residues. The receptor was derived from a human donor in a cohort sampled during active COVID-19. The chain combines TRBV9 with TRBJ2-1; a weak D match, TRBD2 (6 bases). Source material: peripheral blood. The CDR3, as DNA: TGTGCCAGCAGCGTAGGTGGGGGGAGCTCCTACAATGAGCAGTTCTTC. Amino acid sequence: CASSVGGGSSYNEQFF.